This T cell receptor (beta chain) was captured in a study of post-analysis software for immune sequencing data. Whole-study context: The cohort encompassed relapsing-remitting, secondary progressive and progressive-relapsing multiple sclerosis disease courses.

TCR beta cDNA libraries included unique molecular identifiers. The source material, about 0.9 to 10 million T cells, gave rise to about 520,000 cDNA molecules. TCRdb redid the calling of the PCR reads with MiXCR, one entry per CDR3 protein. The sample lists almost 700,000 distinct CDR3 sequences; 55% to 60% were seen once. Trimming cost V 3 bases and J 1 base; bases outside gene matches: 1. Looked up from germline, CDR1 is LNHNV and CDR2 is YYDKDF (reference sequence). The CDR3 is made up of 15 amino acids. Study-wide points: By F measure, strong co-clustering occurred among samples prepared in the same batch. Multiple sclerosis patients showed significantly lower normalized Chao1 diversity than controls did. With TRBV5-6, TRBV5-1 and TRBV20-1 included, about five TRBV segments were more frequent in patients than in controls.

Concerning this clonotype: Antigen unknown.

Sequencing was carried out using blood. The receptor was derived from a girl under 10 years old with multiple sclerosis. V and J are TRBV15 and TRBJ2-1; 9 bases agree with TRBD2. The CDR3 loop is CATSRTSGSYNEQFF. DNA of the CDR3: TGTGCCACCAGCAGGACTAGCGGATCCTACAATGAGCAGTTCTTC.